This T cell receptor (beta chain) was observed in a study of response to subunit inactivated influenza vaccine. Study-level findings and limits: A suggestion made by the authors is that each seasonal influenza vaccination recruits few new T cells.

The V end lost 2 bases, the J end lost 2 bases, and 8 bases lay between the germline ends. This CDR3 has 14 residues. Germline CDR1 MRHNA, CDR2 SNTAGT. TCRdb processed the RT-PCR reads anew with MiXCR; each CDR3 protein has one entry. The sample lists 800,000 or so distinct CDR3 sequences, less than 25% seen once, with roughly 10% in the top ten. As regards this clonotype: Antigen: not known.

The sample was PBMCs from blood, taken 5 to 6 days after vaccination. The clonotype was recovered from a man in his fifties who received an inactivated influenza vaccine. This rearrangement joins TRBV6-4 to TRBJ2-3; tentative D call: TRBD2 (7 bases). CDR3 coding DNA: TGTGCCAGCAGTGACGGGGGGGCCACAGATACGCAGTATTTT. It yields the protein CASSDGGATDTQYF.